The following is a T cell receptor (beta chain) sequence with its context. In the original processing: Reference gene primers were amplified, and this amplification served to estimate nucleated cell counts. TCRdb keeps only in-frame clones here, not all; method: immunoSEQ multiplex PCR. For V, J and clone size, that table is used; D and trimming come from the DNA. The data hold 250,000 to 300,000 clones, with around nine tenths observed a single time. It was during active infection that Seattle patients were enrolled and then longitudinally followed. The data originate from a study of blood T cell repertoires in COVID-19. Study context: Italy, Spain and the United States were the sources of the convalescent and acute COVID-19 samples. PBMCs, B-cell-depleted T cells, or T cells provided the cDNA or gDNA that made up the material.

This receptor was taken from a woman in her 30s with COVID-19, enrolled during active disease. The sequenced sample consisted of peripheral blood.

The CDR3 sequence is CSVVVRRNTGELFF. The CDR3 DNA follows: TGCAGCGTTGTGGTCAGGCGGAACACCGGGGAGCTGTTTTTT. The genes are TRBV29-1 and TRBJ2-2; no clear D. V was cut by 4 bases and J by 1 base, with 10 bases left in between. This CDR3 is 14 amino acids long. Germline CDR1 SQVTM, CDR2 ANQGSEA.